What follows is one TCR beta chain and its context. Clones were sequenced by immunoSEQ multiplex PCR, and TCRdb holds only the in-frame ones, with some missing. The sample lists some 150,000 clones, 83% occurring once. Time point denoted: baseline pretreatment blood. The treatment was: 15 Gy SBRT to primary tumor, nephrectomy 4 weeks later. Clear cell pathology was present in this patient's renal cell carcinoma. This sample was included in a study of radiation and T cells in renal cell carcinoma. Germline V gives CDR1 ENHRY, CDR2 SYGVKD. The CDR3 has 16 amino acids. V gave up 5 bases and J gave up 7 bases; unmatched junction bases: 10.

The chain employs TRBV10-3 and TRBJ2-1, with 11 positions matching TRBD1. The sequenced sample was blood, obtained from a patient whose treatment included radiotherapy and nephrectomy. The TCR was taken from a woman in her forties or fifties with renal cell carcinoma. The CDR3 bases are TGTGCCATCAGTACCAGGACAGGGGGCGATTGGAATGAGCAGTTCTTC. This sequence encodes CAISTRTGGDWNEQFF.